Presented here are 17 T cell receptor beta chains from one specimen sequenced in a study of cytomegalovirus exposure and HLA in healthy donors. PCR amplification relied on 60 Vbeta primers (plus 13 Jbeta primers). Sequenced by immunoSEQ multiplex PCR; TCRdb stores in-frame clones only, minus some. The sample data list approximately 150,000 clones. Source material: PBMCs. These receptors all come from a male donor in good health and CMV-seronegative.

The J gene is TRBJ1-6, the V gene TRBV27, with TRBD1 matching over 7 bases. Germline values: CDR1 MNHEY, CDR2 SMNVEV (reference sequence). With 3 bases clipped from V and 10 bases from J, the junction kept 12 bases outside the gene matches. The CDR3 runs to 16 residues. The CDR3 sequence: CASSFSQGPFVSPLHF. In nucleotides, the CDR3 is TGTGCCAGCAGTTTCTCACAGGGGCCTTTCGTCTCACCCCTCCACTTT.

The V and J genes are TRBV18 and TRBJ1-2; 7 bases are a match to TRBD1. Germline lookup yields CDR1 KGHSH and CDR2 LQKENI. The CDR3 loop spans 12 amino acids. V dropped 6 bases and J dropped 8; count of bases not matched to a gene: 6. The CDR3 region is CASSQGQAGYTF. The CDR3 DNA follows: TGTGCCAGCTCCCAAGGACAGGCCGGCTACACCTTC.

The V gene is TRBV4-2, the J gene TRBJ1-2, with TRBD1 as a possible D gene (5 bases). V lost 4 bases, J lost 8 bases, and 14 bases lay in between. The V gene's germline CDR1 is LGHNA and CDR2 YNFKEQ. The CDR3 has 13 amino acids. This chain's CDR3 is CASSPGTGRGYTF. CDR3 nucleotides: TGTGCCAGCAGCCCCGGGACCGGGAGAGGCTACACCTTC.

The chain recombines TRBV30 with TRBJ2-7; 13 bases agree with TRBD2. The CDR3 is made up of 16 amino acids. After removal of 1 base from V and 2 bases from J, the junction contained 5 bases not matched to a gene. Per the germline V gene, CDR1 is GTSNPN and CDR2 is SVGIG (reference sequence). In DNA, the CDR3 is TGTGCCTGGAGTGATGGACTAGCGGGAGAAGCCTACGAGCAGTACTTC. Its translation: CAWSDGLAGEAYEQYF.

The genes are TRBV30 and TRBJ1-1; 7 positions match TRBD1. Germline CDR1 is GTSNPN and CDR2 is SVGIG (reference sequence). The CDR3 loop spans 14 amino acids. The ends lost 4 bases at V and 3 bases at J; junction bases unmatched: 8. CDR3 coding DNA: TGTGCCTGGATCGGTGGACAGGTCTACACTGAAGCTTTCTTT. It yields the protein CAWIGGQVYTEAFF.

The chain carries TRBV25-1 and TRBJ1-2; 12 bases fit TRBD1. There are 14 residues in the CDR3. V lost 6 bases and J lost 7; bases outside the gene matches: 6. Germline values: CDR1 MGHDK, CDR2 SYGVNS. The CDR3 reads CASRGTGGWGGYTF. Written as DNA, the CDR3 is TGTGCCAGCAGGGGGACAGGGGGCTGGGGTGGCTACACCTTC.

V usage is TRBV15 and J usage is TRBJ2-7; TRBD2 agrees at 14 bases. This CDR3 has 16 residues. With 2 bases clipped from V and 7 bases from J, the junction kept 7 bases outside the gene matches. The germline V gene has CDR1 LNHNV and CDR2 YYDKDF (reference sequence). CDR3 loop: CATSRSRTSGRREQYF. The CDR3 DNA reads TGTGCCACCAGCAGATCCCGGACTAGCGGGAGGAGGGAGCAGTACTTC.

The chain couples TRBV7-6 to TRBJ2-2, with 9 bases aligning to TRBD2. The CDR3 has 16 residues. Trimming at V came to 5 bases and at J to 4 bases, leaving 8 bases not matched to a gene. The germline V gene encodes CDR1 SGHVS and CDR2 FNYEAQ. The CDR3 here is CASSPSAGGGTGELFF. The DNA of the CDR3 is TGTGCCAGCAGCCCATCGGCGGGAGGGGGCACCGGGGAGCTGTTTTTT.

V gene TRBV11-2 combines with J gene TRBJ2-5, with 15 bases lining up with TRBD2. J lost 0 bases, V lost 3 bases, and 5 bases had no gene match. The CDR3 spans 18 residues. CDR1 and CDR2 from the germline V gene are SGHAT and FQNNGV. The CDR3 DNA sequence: TGTGCCAGCAGCTTGGGACTAGCGGGAGGCGGTTACCAAGAGACCCAGTACTTC. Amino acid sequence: CASSLGLAGGGYQETQYF.

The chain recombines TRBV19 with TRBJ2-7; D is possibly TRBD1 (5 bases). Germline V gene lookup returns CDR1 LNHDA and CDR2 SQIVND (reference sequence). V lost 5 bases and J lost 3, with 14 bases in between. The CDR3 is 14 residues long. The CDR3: CASSSSLGDYEQYF. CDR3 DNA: TGTGCCAGTAGTTCGAGCCTAGGGGACTACGAGCAGTACTTC.

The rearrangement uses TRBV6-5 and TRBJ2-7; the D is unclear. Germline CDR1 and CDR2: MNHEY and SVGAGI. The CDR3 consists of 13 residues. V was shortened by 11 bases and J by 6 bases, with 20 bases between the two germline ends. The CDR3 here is CAATESLSSEQYF. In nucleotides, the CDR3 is TGTGCCGCAACGGAGAGTCTCAGCAGCGAGCAGTACTTC.

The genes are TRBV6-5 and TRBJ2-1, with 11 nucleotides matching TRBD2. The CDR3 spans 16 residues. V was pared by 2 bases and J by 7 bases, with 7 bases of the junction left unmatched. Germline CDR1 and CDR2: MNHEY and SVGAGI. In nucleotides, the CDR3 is TGTGCCAGCAGTTACCTAGCGGGGGGTTCTTCAAATGAGCAGTTCTTC. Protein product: CASSYLAGGSSNEQFF.

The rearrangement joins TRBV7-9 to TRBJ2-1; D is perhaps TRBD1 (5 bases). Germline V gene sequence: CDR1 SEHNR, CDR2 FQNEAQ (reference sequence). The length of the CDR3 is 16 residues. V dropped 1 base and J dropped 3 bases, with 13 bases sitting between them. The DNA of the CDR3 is TGTGCCAGCAGCTTAGGGGCAGGGCTACTCTACAATGAGCAGTTCTTC. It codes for CASSLGAGLLYNEQFF.

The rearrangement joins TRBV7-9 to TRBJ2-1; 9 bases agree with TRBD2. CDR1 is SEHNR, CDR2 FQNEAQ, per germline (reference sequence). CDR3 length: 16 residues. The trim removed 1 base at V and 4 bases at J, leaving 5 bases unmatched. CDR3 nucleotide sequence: TGTGCCAGCAGCTTAGGGCTAGCGGGGACATACAATGAGCAGTTCTTC. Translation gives CASSLGLAGTYNEQFF. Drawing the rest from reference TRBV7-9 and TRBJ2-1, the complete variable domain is DTGVSQNPRHKITKRGQNVTFRCDPISEHNRLYWYRQTLGQGPEFLTYFQNEAQLEKSRLLSDRFSAERPKGSFSTLEIQRTEQGDSAMYLCASSLGLAGTYNEQFFGPGTRLTVL.

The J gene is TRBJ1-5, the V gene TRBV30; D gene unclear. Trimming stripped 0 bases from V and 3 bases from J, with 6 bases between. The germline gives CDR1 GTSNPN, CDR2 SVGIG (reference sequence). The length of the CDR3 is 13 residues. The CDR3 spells CAWSVADNQPQHF. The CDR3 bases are TGTGCCTGGAGTGTGGCGGACAATCAGCCCCAGCATTTT. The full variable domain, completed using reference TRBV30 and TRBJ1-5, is SQTIHQWPATLVQPVGSPLSLECTVEGTSNPNLYWYRQAAGRGLQLLFYSVGIGQISSEVPQNLSASRPQDRQFILSSKKLLLSDSGFYLCAWSVADNQPQHFGDGTRLSIL.

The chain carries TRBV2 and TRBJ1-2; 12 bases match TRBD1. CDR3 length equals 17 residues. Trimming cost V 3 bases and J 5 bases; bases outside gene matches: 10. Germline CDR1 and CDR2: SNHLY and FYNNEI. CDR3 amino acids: CASSEDPGTGGRYGYTF. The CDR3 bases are TGTGCCAGCAGTGAGGACCCCGGGACAGGGGGCCGGTATGGCTACACCTTC.

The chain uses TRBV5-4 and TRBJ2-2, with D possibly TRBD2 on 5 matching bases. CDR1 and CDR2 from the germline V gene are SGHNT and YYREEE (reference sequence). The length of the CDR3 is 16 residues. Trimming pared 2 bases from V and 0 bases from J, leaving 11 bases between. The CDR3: CASSFGLDSNTGELFF. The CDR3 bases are TGTGCCAGCAGCTTTGGACTGGATTCGAACACCGGGGAGCTGTTTTTT.